This T cell receptor (beta chain) originates from a study of shared T cell receptors in the human thymus. V was cut by 3 bases and J by 5 bases, with 20 bases left in between. From germline, CDR1 is MGHRA and CDR2 YSYEKL. The CDR3 is 17 amino acids. TCRdb keeps only in-frame clones here, not all; method: immunoSEQ multiplex PCR. Among about 540,000 clones listed, roughly 74% were seen once. The same data also went into a second study, on human thymus T cells. That publication notes: The thymus was resected at corrective cardiac surgery.

This TCR was sampled from a boy younger than two with a congenital heart defect. Sequencing used thymocytes. This chain uses TRBV4-1 with TRBJ2-4; a weak D match, TRBD2 (7 bases). The CDR3 region is CASSQRGGVGYENIQYF. The CDR3 DNA reads as TGCGCCAGCAGCCAGAGGGGGGGGGTAGGGTATGAAAACATTCAGTACTTC.